This T cell receptor (beta chain) was obtained from a study of T cells in women clearing cervical HPV infection. Turning to the study itself: Case blood was drawn a median approximately 21 weeks after lesion detection.

A word on this clone: The CDR3 is cut off 3 residues early in the read; its end comes from the germline J gene.

Germline V CDR1 and CDR2: SGHTA, FQGNSA. Trimming pared 1 base from V and 8 bases from J, leaving 12 bases between. This CDR3 is 14 amino acids long. Using immunoSEQ multiplex PCR, the repertoire was profiled, and TCRdb retains in-frame clones only, with some absent. This sample's table has 20,000 to 25,000 clones. The chain links TRBV7-2 to TRBJ2-1; D ambiguous. The source of this sequence is a woman between 18 and 70 years old with a cervical HPV16 infection that either progressed to CIN3+ or cleared (not recorded which). The sequenced material came from blood buffy coat. This CDR3 is CASSLEAESDEQFF. CDR3 DNA, as far as it was read: TGTGCCAGCAGCTTAGAGGCGGAATCCGATGAG.